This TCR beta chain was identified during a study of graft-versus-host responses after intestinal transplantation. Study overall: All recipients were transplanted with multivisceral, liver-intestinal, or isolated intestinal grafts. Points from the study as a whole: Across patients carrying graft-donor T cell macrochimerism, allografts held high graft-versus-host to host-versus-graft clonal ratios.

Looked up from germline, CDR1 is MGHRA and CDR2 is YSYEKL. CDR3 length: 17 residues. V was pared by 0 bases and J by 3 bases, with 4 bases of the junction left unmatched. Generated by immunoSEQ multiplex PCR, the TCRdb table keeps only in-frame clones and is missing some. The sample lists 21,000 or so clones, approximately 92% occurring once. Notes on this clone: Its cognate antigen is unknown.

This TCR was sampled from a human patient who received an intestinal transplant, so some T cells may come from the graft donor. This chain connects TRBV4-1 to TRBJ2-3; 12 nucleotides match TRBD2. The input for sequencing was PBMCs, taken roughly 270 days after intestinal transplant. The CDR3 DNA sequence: TGCGCCAGCAGCCAAGATCTGACTAGCGGGAGAACAGATACGCAGTATTTT. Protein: CASSQDLTSGRTDTQYF.